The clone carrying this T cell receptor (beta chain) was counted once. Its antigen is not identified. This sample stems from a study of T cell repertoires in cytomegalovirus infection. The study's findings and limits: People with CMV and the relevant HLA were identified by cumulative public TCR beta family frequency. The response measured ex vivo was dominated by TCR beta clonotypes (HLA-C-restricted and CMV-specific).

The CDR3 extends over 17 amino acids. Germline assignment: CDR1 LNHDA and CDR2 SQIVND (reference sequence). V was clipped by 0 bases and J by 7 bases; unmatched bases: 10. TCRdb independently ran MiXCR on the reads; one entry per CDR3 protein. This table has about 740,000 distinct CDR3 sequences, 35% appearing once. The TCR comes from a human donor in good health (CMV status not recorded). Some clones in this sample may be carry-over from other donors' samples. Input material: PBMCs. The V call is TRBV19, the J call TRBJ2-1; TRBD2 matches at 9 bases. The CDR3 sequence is CASSIDWGGRARNEQFF. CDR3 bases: TGTGCCAGTAGTATAGATTGGGGCGGGAGGGCCAGGAATGAGCAGTTCTTC.